Below are 25 T cell receptor beta chains sequenced from a single sample in a study of blood T cell repertoires in COVID-19. Some clones are missing from TCRdb's copy, which holds only in-frame ones; the method was immunoSEQ multiplex PCR. Counted here are 300,000 to 350,000 clones, about nine tenths occurring once; the ten biggest clones make up about 7%. The sequencing sample was made of peripheral blood. These receptors came from a woman between 65 and 79 years old with COVID-19, enrolled during active disease.

J is TRBJ1-5 and V is TRBV4-3; D unclear. Trimming took 1 base from V and 6 from J, leaving 13 bases between them. Per germline, CDR1 LGHNA and CDR2 YSLEER. This CDR3 has 15 amino acids. The CDR3 here is CASSQAGGISQPQHF. As DNA, the CDR3 is TGCGCCAGCAGCCAAGCAGGAGGGATCTCTCAGCCCCAGCATTTT.

The chain combines TRBV19 with TRBJ1-2; D perhaps matches TRBD1 (5 bases). This CDR3 spans 13 amino acids. The V end lost 5 bases, the J end lost 3 bases, and 10 bases lay between the germline ends. CDR1 LNHDA and CDR2 SQIVND come from the germline V gene (reference sequence). Here the CDR3 DNA reads TGTGCCAGTAGTCGTACGGGGGACTATGGCTACACCTTC. It specifies CASSRTGDYGYTF.

This clone appeared once. This specimen includes other DNA sequences encoding the same CDR3. The gene calls are TRBV9 and TRBJ1-2, with a possible D match to TRBD1 (6 bases). V was shortened by 0 bases and J by 4 bases, with 10 bases between the two germline ends. The CDR3 covers 14 residues. The germline gives CDR1 SGDLS, CDR2 YYNGEE. In DNA form, the CDR3 reads TGTGCCAGCAGCGTAGACAGGGCCGGCTATGGCTACACCTTC. Translating it yields CASSVDRAGYGYTF.

This clone was seen only once. The chain links TRBV28 to TRBJ1-2, with 11 positions matching TRBD1. The junction had 7 bases not matched to a gene; V was cut back by 4 bases and J by 6 bases. CDR1 is MDHEN, CDR2 SYDVKM, per germline. This CDR3 comprises 15 residues. As DNA, the CDR3 is TGTGCCAGCAGTTCACTAGGACAGGGGGCAGATGGCTACACCTTC. Its protein is CASSSLGQGADGYTF.

The rearrangement joins TRBV29-1 to TRBJ2-7; 8 bases match TRBD2. The length of the CDR3 is 11 residues. The ends lost 7 bases at V and 6 bases at J; junction bases unmatched: 5. Per germline, CDR1 SQVTM and CDR2 ANQGSEA. CDR3 bases: TGCAGCGCGACGGGGGGGCTCGAGCAGTACTTC. Translation gives CSATGGLEQYF.

The chain joins TRBV5-5 to TRBJ2-1, with 9 positions matching TRBD2. The CDR3 contains 14 residues. J lost 6 bases, V lost 2 bases, and 3 bases had no gene match. The germline V gene has CDR1 SGHKS and CDR2 YYEKEE (reference sequence). The CDR3 sequence is CASSFAGGPNEQFF. CDR3 bases: TGTGCCAGCAGCTTCGCGGGGGGGCCCAATGAGCAGTTCTTC.

V is TRBV28 and J is TRBJ2-7; 12 nucleotides align to TRBD1. The germline CDR1 and CDR2 sequences are MDHEN and SYDVKM. Trimming cost V 4 bases and J 7 bases; bases outside gene matches: 8. This CDR3 has 15 amino acids. The CDR3 is CASSSPGQGAREQYF. CDR3 DNA sequence: TGTGCCAGCAGTTCTCCGGGACAGGGGGCGCGAGAGCAGTACTTC. Variable domain in full (rest from reference TRBV28 and TRBJ2-7): DVKVTQSSRYLVKRTGEKVFLECVQDMDHENMFWYRQDPGLGLRLIYFSYDVKMKEKGDIPEGYSVSREKKERFSLILESASTNQTSMYLCASSSPGQGAREQYFGPGTRLTVT.

This clone has a single count. The chain combines TRBV28 with TRBJ2-1; D is possibly TRBD1 (6 bases). The CDR3 runs 16 residues. Between the trimmed V and J ends, which lost 4 bases and 7 bases, there was a span of 20 bases. Germline V gives CDR1 MDHEN, CDR2 SYDVKM. This chain's CDR3 is CASSSPTPRGKNEQFF. CDR3 nucleotide sequence: TGTGCCAGCAGTTCCCCAACCCCCAGGGGTAAGAATGAGCAGTTCTTC.

The chain links TRBV27 to TRBJ2-6; the D is unclear. This CDR3 is 19 amino acids long. Trimming pared 0 bases from V and 0 bases from J, leaving 15 bases between. CDR1 MNHEY and CDR2 SMNVEV come from the germline V gene (reference sequence). The CDR3 reads CASSLSRGSEISGANVLTF. The CDR3 nucleotides are TGTGCCAGCAGTTTATCACGAGGATCTGAGATCTCTGGGGCCAACGTCCTGACTTTC.

This clone was seen just once. The gene calls are TRBV19 and TRBJ2-1, with D perhaps TRBD2 (5 bases). Trimming cost V 6 bases and J 0 bases, with 15 bases left between them. Looked up from germline, CDR1 is LNHDA and CDR2 is SQIVND (reference sequence). This CDR3 has 16 residues. The CDR3: CASSARTRVSYNEQFF. As DNA, the CDR3 is TGTGCCAGTAGCGCACGTACGAGGGTCTCCTACAATGAGCAGTTCTTC.

V gene TRBV5-4 combines with J gene TRBJ1-1, with a weak D call TRBD1 (6 bases). Trimming took 4 bases from V and 1 from J, leaving 8 bases between them. CDR1 and CDR2 from the germline V gene are SGHNT and YYREEE (reference sequence). This CDR3 spans 13 amino acids. The CDR3 coding sequence is TGTGCCAGCAGCCGGGACACGAACACTGAAGCTTTCTTT. Protein product: CASSRDTNTEAFF.

The chain combines TRBV29-1 with TRBJ1-1, with 8 bases matching TRBD1. Germline-derived CDR1 and CDR2 are SQVTM and ANQGSEA. The V and J ends lost 7 bases and 4 bases, in that order; junction bases with no gene match: 8. This CDR3 has 13 amino acids. CDR3 residues: CSGSRTGLTEAFF. In DNA form, the CDR3 reads TGCAGCGGCTCGCGGACAGGGCTCACTGAAGCTTTCTTT.

This chain connects TRBV7-2 to TRBJ1-1; D not certain. Trimming removed 4 bases at V and 2 bases at J, with 2 bases between. The CDR3 runs 11 residues. CDR1 and CDR2 (germline): SGHTA, FQGNSA. CDR3 in amino acids: CASSSNTEAFF. DNA for the CDR3: TGTGCCAGCAGCTCTAACACTGAAGCTTTCTTT.

This rearrangement joins TRBV4-3 to TRBJ2-2; TRBD1 aligns across 9 bases. Germline V gene lookup returns CDR1 LGHNA and CDR2 YSLEER. The length of the CDR3 is 15 residues. Trimming cost V 0 bases and J 7 bases; bases outside gene matches: 3. Here the CDR3 reads CASSQEGQGGGELFF. The CDR3, as DNA: TGCGCCAGCAGCCAAGAGGGACAGGGCGGCGGGGAGCTGTTTTTT.

V and J are TRBV24-1 and TRBJ2-3; possibly TRBD1 for D (6 bases). CDR3 length: 15 amino acids. CDR1 and CDR2 (germline): KGHDR, SFDVKD. V lost 3 bases to trimming and J lost 2 bases, with 11 bases between them. This chain's CDR3 is CATSDLQGSTDTQYF. The CDR3 nucleotides read TGTGCCACCAGTGATCTACAGGGTTCCACAGATACGCAGTATTTT.

The V and J genes are TRBV7-2 and TRBJ2-3; no clear D. Germline CDR1 reads SGHTA; CDR2 reads FQGNSA. Trimming removed 5 bases at V and 6 bases at J, with 15 bases between. This CDR3 is 14 amino acids long. In DNA, the CDR3 is TGTGCCAGCAGCCCCCCGGCGGCAGCTGATACGCAGTATTTT. Its protein is CASSPPAAADTQYF.

The chain is built from TRBV9 and TRBJ1-1; D remains ambiguous. This CDR3 comprises 16 residues. Trimming pared 2 bases from V and 1 base from J, leaving 15 bases between. Germline V gene lookup returns CDR1 SGDLS and CDR2 YYNGEE. CDR3 sequence (DNA): TGTGCCAGCAGCGTGGACCCTAGGACTGGGAACACTGAAGCTTTCTTT. Translating gives CASSVDPRTGNTEAFF.

This clone was picked up one time. The CDR3 here is CASRRVSYNSPLHF. The CDR3 region has the DNA TGTGCCAGTAGGAGGGTCTCCTATAATTCACCCCTCCACTTT. This chain joins TRBV19 and TRBJ1-6; D is uncertain. The CDR3 has 14 residues. CDR1 and CDR2 (germline): LNHDA, SQIVND (reference sequence). Trimming left V 6 bases short and J 0 bases short, with 6 bases between.

The chain uses TRBV21-1 and TRBJ2-1; the table's D call of TRBD2 was not tested on the DNA. TRBV21-1 is classified as a pseudogene. The CDR3 contains 23 residues. This CDR3 is CASSKAYVPGLAGPRSSYNEQFF. For the CDR3, the DNA is TGTGCCAGCAGCAAAGCCTACGTTCCCGGGCTAGCGGGTCCTAGGAGCTCCTACAATGAGCAGTTCTTC.

V is TRBV2 and J is TRBJ1-5, with 11 bases fitting TRBD1. Trimming at V came to 6 bases and at J to 13 bases, leaving 11 bases not matched to a gene. Germline CDR1 reads SNHLY; CDR2 reads FYNNEI. The CDR3 spans 14 residues. CDR3 DNA: TGTGCCAGCAGGGGGACAGGGGGTTTGGTAAAGCAGCATTTT. Its translation is CASRGTGGLVKQHF.

The gene calls are TRBV28 and TRBJ1-4; possible D gene TRBD1, 6 bases. Germline values: CDR1 MDHEN, CDR2 SYDVKM. The ends were cut back, 7 bases at V and 8 bases at J, with 17 bases in the middle. CDR3 size: 14 residues. This chain's CDR3 is CASNQQGGREKLFF. The CDR3 nucleotides are TGTGCCAGCAACCAACAGGGTGGGAGAGAAAAACTGTTTTTT.

This chain connects TRBV5-1 to TRBJ2-3, with D perhaps TRBD2 (6 bases). Germline V CDR1 and CDR2: SGHRS, YFSETQ. The V end lost 3 bases, the J end lost 2 bases, and 10 bases lay between the germline ends. The CDR3 length is 14 residues. Here the CDR3 DNA reads TGCGCCAGCAGCTCCCAGCGGGTCACAGATACGCAGTATTTT. This sequence encodes CASSSQRVTDTQYF.

This chain uses TRBV2 with TRBJ1-4; D is possibly TRBD1 (6 bases). Trimming pared 7 bases from V and 2 bases from J, leaving 11 bases between. Germline V gene lookup returns CDR1 SNHLY and CDR2 FYNNEI. This CDR3 comprises 14 residues. The CDR3 reads CASTRGGTNEKLFF. Here the CDR3 DNA reads TGTGCCAGCACTCGGGGGGGCACTAATGAAAAACTGTTTTTT.

This sequence joins TRBV29-1 and TRBJ2-3, with D tentatively TRBD2 (6 bases). Germline CDR1 reads SQVTM; CDR2 reads ANQGSEA. V was trimmed by 4 bases and J by 0 bases, leaving 14 bases between them. This CDR3 comprises 15 residues. The CDR3 loop is CSVGPPGLSTDTQYF. The CDR3 DNA is TGCAGCGTTGGGCCGCCGGGACTCAGCACAGATACGCAGTATTTT.

CDR3 protein: CASSSPGQLANYGYTF. CDR3 sequence (DNA): TGTGCCAGCAGTTCGCCGGGACAGTTAGCTAACTATGGCTACACCTTC. This chain connects TRBV6-5 to TRBJ1-2; 7 bases are a match to TRBD1. The CDR3 has 16 amino acids. The germline V gene has CDR1 MNHEY and CDR2 SVGAGI. Trimming cost V 4 bases and J 0 bases; bases outside gene matches: 8.